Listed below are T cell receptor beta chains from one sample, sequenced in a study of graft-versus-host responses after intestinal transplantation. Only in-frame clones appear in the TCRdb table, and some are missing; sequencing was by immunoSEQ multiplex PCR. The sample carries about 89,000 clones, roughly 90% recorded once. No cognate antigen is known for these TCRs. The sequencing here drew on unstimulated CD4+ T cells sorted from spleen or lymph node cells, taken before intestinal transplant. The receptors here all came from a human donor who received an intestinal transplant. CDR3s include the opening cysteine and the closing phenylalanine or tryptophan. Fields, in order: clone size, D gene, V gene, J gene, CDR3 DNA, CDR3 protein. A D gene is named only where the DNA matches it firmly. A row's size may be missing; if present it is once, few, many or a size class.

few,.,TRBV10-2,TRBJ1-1,TGCGCCAGCAGTGTCGAGGGACCGGGGGCTTTCTTT,CASSVEGPGAFF
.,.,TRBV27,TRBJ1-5,TGTGCCAGCAGGGACACACAATGGGGCAATCAGCCCCAGCATTTT,CASRDTQWGNQPQHF
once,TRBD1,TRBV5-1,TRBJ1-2,TGCGCCAGCAGCTTAGGACAGGGCCCCCTTTATGGCTACACCTTC,CASSLGQGPLYGYTF
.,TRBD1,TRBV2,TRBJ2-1,TGTGCCAGCATTAAGGGGACAGGTTCCTCCTACAATGAGCAGTTCTTC,CASIKGTGSSYNEQFF
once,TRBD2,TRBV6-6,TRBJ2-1,TGTGCCAGCAGGGAGCGGGAGGGTTGGGGGAATGAGCAGTTCTTC,CASREREGWGNEQFF
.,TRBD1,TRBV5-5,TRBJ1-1,TGTGCCAGCAGCTTGCCGGGACAGGCTGAACGAGCTTTCTTT,CASSLPGQAERAFF
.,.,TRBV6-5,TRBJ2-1,TGTGCCAGCGGGAGACGGAACAATGAGCAGTTCTTC,CASGRRNNEQFF
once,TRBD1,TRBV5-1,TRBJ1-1,TGCGCCAGCAGCTTGGACAGGGGGCTTACTGAAGCTTTCTTT,CASSLDRGLTEAFF
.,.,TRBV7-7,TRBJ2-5,TGTGCCAGCAGCCCACTGGACGGACTAACCAAACAAGAGACCCAGTACTTC,CASSPLDGLTKQETQYF
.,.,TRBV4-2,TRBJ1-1,TGTGCCAGCAGCCAAGCAGGCCGGAAGTCTGAAGCTTTCTTT,CASSQAGRKSEAFF
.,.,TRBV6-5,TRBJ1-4,TGTGCCAGCAGGGACCAGGGTTTGCGAGAAAAACTGTTTTTT,CASRDQGLREKLFF
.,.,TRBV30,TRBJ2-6,TGTGCCTGGGGACAGCAATACTCTGGGGCCAACGTCCTGACTTTC,CAWGQQYSGANVLTF
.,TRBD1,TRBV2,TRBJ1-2,TGTGCCAGCAGCCAAGAGGACAGGGGGCGGGTAAACTATGGCTACACCTTC,CASSQEDRGRVNYGYTF
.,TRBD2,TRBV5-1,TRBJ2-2,TGCGCCAGCAGCCCCCAATTGACAGGGTACTTTCAGCGGGAGGTAACCGGGGAGCTGTTTTTT,CASSPQLTGYFQREVTGELFF
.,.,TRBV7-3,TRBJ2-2,TGTGCCAGCAGCTTAAGGCCAGACACCGGGGAGCTGTTTTTT,CASSLRPDTGELFF
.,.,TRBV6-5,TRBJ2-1,TGTGCCAGCAGTTACTCGTACGCGGACGCTTACAATGAGCAGTTCTTC,CASSYSYADAYNEQFF
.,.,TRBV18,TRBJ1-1,TGTGCCAGCTCACCCACGGCGGGGAACACTGAAGCTTTCTTT,CASSPTAGNTEAFF
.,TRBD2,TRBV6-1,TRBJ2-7,TGTGCCAGCGCCCCTAGCGGGAGCTACGAGCAGTACTTC,CASAPSGSYEQYF
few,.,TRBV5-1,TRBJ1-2,TGCGCCAGCAGCTTGGAAGGGGACAAGAACTATGGCTACACCTTC,CASSLEGDKNYGYTF
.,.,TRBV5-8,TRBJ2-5,TGTGCCAGCAGCCCGCTGGGACAGGGACTAGGAGAGACCCAGTACTTC,CASSPLGQGLGETQYF
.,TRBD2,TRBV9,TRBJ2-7,TGTGCCAGCAGCGCCCAACCGGGACTAACCTACGAGCAGTACTTC,CASSAQPGLTYEQYF
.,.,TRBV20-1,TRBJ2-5,TGCAGTGCTAGGACCACGTGGGCCCAGTACTTC,CSARTTWAQYF